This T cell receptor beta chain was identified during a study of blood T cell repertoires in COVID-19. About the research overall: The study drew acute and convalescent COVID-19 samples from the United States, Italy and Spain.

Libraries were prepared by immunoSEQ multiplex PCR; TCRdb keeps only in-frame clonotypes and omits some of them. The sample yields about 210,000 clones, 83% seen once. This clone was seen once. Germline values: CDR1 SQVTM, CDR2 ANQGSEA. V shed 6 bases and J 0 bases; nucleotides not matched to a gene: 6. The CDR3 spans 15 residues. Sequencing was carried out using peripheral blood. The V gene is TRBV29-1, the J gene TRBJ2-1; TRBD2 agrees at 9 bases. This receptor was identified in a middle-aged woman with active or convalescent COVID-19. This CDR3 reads CSVLAGARSYNEQFF. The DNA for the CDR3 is TGCAGCGTATTAGCGGGGGCACGCTCCTACAATGAGCAGTTCTTC.